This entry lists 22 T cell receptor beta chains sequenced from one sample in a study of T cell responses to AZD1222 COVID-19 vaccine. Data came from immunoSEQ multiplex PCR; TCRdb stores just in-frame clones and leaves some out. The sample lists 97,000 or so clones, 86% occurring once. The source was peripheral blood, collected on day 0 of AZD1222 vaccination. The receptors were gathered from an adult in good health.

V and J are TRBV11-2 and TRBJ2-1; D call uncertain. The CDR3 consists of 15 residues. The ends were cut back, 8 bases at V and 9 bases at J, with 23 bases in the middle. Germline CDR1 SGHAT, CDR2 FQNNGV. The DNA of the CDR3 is TGTGCCAGCCTTAAACTTGCTGGATTTGAGAGTGAGCAGTTCTTC. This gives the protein CASLKLAGFESEQFF.

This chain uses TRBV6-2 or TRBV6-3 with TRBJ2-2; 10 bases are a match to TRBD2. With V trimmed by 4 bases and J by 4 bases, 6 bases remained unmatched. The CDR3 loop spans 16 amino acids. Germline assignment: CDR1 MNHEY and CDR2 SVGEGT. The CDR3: CASSSPAGGGTGELFF. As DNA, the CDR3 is TGTGCCAGCAGTTCCCCAGCGGGGGGGGGCACCGGGGAGCTGTTTTTT.

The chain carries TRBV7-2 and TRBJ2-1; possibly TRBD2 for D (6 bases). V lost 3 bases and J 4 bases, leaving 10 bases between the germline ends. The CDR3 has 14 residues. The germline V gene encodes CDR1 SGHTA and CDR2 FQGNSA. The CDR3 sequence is CASSLGTAYNEQFF. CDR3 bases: TGTGCCAGCAGCTTGGGGACTGCATACAATGAGCAGTTCTTC.

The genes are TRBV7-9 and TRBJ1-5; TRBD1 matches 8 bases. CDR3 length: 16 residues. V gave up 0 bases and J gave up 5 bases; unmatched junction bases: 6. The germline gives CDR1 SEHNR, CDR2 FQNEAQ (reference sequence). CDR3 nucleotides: TGTGCCAGCAGCTTAGCAAGGACAGGGATAGATCAGCCCCAGCATTTT. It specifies CASSLARTGIDQPQHF.

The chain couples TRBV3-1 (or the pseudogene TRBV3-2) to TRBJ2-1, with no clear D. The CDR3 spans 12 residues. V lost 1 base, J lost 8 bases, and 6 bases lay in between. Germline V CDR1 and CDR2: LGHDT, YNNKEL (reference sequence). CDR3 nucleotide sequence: TGTGCCAGCAGCCAAGTCGGCTATGAGCAGTTCTTC. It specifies CASSQVGYEQFF.

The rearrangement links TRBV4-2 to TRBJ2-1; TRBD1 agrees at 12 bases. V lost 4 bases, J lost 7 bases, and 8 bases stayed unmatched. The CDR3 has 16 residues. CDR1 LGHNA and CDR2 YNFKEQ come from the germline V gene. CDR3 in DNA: TGTGCCAGCAGCCCGTCCGGGGACAGGGGGCGGAATGAGCAGTTCTTC. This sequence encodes CASSPSGDRGRNEQFF.

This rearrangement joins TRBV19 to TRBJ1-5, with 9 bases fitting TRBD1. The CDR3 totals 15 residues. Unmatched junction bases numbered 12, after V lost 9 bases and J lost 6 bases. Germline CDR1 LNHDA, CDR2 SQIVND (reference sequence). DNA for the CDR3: TGTGCCAGCGACTTAGGACAGGGGTTGGGTCAGCCCCAGCATTTT. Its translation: CASDLGQGLGQPQHF.

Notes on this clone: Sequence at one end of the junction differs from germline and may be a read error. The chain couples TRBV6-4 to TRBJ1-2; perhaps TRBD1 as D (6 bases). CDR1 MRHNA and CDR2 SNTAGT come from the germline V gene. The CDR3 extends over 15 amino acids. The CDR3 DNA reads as TGTGCCTGCAGTGCTTCGGCAGGGGCCGACTATGGCTACACCTTC. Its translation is CACSASAGADYGYTF.

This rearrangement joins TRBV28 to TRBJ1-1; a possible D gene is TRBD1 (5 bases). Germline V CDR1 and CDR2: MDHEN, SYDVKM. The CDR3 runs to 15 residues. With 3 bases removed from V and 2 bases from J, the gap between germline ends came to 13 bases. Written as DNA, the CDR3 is TGTGCCAGCAGTTTTGGTCGGGGCCACAACACTGAAGCTTTCTTT. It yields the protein CASSFGRGHNTEAFF.

The CDR3 DNA sequence: TGTGCCAGCACCTCGACAGGGGGCGCCGAGAACGAGCAGTACTTC. It encodes CASTSTGGAENEQYF. The J gene is TRBJ2-7, the V gene TRBV28; 10 positions agree with TRBD1. J was trimmed by 5 bases and V by 7 bases; bases with no gene match: 11. The germline V gene encodes CDR1 MDHEN and CDR2 SYDVKM. The CDR3 runs 15 residues.

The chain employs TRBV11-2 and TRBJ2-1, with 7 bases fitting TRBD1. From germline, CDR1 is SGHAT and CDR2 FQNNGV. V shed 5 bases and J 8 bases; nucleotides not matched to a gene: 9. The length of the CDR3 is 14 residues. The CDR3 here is CASSLTATGHEQFF. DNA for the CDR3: TGTGCCAGCAGCCTAACCGCGACAGGGCATGAGCAGTTCTTC.

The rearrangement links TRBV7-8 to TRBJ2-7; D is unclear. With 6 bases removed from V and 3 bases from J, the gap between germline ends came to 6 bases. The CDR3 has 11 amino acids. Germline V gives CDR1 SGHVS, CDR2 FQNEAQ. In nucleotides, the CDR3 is TGTGCCAGCAGTCCCTACTACGAGCAGTACTTC. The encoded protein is CASSPYYEQYF.

The CDR3 DNA follows: TGTGCCTGGAGTGTAGGGACGGACTCTGGGGCCAACGTCCTGACTTTC. Protein sequence: CAWSVGTDSGANVLTF. This sequence joins TRBV30 and TRBJ2-6, with D perhaps assigned TRBD1 or TRBD2 (5 bases each). Looked up from germline, CDR1 is GTSNPN and CDR2 is SVGIG (reference sequence). V lost 0 bases, J lost 0 bases, and 9 bases lay in between. CDR3 length: 16 amino acids.

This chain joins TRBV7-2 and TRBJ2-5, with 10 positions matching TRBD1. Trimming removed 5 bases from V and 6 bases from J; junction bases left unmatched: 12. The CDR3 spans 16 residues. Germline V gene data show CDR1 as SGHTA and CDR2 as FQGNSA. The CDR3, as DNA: TGTGCCAGCAGCACTAGGGCCGTGACAGGGGGCAAGACCCAGTACTTC. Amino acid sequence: CASSTRAVTGGKTQYF.

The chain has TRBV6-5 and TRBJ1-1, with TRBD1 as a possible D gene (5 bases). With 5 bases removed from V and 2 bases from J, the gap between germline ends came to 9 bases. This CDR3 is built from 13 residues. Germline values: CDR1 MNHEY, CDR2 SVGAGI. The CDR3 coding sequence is TGTGCCAGCAGTCATCAGGGTAACACTGAAGCTTTCTTT. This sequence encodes CASSHQGNTEAFF.

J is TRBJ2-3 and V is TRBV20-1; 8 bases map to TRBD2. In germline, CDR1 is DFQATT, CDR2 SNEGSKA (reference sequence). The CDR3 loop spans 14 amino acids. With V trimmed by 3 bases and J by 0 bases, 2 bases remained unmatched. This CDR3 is CSASSSGSTDTQYF. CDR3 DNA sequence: TGCAGTGCTAGTTCTAGCGGGAGCACAGATACGCAGTATTTT.

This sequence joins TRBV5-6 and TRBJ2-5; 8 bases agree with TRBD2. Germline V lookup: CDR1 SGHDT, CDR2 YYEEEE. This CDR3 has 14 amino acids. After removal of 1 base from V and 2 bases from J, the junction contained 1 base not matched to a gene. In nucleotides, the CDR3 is TGTGCCAGCAGCTTGCCTAGCGGGCAAGAGACCCAGTACTTC. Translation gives CASSLPSGQETQYF.

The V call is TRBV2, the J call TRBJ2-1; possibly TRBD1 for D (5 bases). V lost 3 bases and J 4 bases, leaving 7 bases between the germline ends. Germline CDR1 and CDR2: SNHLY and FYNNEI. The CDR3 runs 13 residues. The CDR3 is CASSEGPYNEQFF. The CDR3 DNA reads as TGTGCCAGCAGTGAGGGGCCTTACAATGAGCAGTTCTTC.

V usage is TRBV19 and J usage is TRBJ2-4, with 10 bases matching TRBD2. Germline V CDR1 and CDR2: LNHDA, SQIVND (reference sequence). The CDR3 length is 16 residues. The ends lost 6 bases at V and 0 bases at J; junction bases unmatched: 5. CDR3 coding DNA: TGTGCCAGTAGAAAAGCGGGAGGGAAAGCCAAAAACATTCAGTACTTC. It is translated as CASRKAGGKAKNIQYF.

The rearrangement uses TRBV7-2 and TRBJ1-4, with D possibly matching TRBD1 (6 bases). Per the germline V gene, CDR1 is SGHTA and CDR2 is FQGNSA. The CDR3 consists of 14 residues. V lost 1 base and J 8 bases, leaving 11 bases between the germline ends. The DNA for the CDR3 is TGTGCCAGCAGCTTAGAACAGGGTGGCGAAAAACTGTTTTTT. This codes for CASSLEQGGEKLFF.

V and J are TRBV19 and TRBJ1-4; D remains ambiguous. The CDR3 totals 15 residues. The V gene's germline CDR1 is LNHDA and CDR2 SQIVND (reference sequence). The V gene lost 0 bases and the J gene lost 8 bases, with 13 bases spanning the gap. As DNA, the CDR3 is TGTGCCAGTAGTATAGATGGCGGAAGAGGAGAAAAACTGTTTTTT. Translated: CASSIDGGRGEKLFF.

This CDR3 is CASSERPASGNTIYF. The CDR3 DNA is TGTGCCAGCAGTGAACGGCCAGCCTCTGGAAACACCATATATTTT. V is TRBV2 and J is TRBJ1-3, with no clear D. The CDR3 totals 15 residues. Per germline, CDR1 SNHLY and CDR2 FYNNEI. The ends were cut back, 2 bases at V and 0 bases at J, with 8 bases in the middle.